The 19 T cell receptor beta chains given below trace back to one sample, sequenced in a study of blood T cells in healthy people across ages. Together with a sample-barcoded 5' primer, a J-beta primer mix was included in a second PCR lasting roughly 7 to 11 cycles. TCRdb redid the calling of the 5' RACE reads with MiXCR, one entry per CDR3 protein. Of hundreds of thousands of distinct CDR3 sequences listed, approximately 49% are singletons. The sample comprised blood. The receptors originated from a man younger than 45 in good health.

The count of this clonotype is one. The V and J genes are TRBV4-3 and TRBJ2-4; D possibly corresponds to TRBD1 (6 bases). The J call may be incorrect, as the DNA end agrees better with TRBJ2-5. Germline CDR1 and CDR2: LGHNA and YSLEER. The CDR3 is 16 amino acids. The CDR3 protein is CASSQDLQGYKETQYF. CDR3 bases: TGCGCCAGCAGCCAAGATCTCCAGGGGTATAAAGAGACCCAGTACTTC.

This chain links TRBV4-2 with TRBJ2-5; D is ambiguous. Trimming pared 1 base from V and 5 bases from J, leaving 8 bases between. Germline V gene data show CDR1 as LGHNA and CDR2 as YNFKEQ. The CDR3 loop spans 13 amino acids. The CDR3 loop is CASSQAESETQYF. DNA for the CDR3: TGTGCCAGCAGCCAAGCTGAATCTGAGACCCAGTACTTC.

CDR3 nucleotides: TGTGCCAGCAGTGATATAACAGGGGGGCCCTACAATGAGCAGTTCTTC. This encodes CASSDITGGPYNEQFF. V usage is TRBV25-1 and J usage is TRBJ2-1, with 8 bases matching TRBD1. Germline V gene lookup returns CDR1 MGHDK and CDR2 SYGVNS. With V trimmed by 3 bases and J by 2 bases, 6 bases remained unmatched. This CDR3 has 16 residues.

This clonotype was detected only a few times. This rearrangement joins TRBV7-2 to TRBJ2-1, with D tentatively TRBD1 or TRBD2 (5 bases each). From germline, CDR1 is SGHTA and CDR2 FQGNSA. The V gene lost 5 bases and the J gene lost 3 bases, with 14 bases spanning the gap. There are 15 residues in the CDR3. The CDR3 DNA is TGTGCCAGCAGCCCTCAGAGGGGACGCTACAATGAGCAGTTCTTC. The encoded protein is CASSPQRGRYNEQFF.

The chain uses TRBV7-9 and TRBJ1-2, with D hard to call. This CDR3 has 12 amino acids. The germline gives CDR1 SEHNR, CDR2 FQNEAQ (reference sequence). Trimming cost V 0 bases and J 6 bases, with 5 bases left between them. The CDR3 protein is CASSLARHGYTF. The CDR3 bases are TGTGCCAGCAGCTTAGCGAGGCATGGCTACACCTTC.

The chain joins TRBV4-2 to TRBJ2-1; the D gene is possibly TRBD2 (5 bases). Germline V gene lookup returns CDR1 LGHNA and CDR2 YNFKEQ. Trimming removed 1 base from V and 13 bases from J, with 17 bases in between. This CDR3 has 14 residues. The CDR3 region is CASSQGGELGKQFF. CDR3 DNA: TGTGCCAGCAGCCAAGGGGGAGAGTTAGGAAAACAGTTCTTC.

This sequence joins TRBV3-1 and TRBJ2-7; D unresolved. The germline gives CDR1 LGHDT, CDR2 YNNKEL (reference sequence). CDR3 length: 13 residues. The V gene lost 3 bases and the J gene lost 5 bases, with 11 bases spanning the gap. This CDR3 reads CASSQLKDHEQYF. The CDR3, as DNA: TGTGCCAGCAGCCAGCTGAAGGACCACGAGCAGTACTTC.

The rearrangement links TRBV10-3 to TRBJ1-2, with D possibly matching TRBD1 (5 bases). Per the germline V gene, CDR1 is ENHRY and CDR2 is SYGVKD. The ends were cut back, 3 bases at V and 8 bases at J, with 19 bases in the middle. The CDR3 length is 15 residues. CDR3 protein: CAISDPGTQKRGYTF. For the CDR3, the DNA is TGTGCCATCAGTGACCCCGGGACGCAAAAGCGGGGCTACACCTTC.

The chain is built from TRBV11-1 and TRBJ2-1; possibly TRBD2 for D (6 bases). This CDR3 is 16 amino acids long. V lost 3 bases, J lost 1 base, and 13 bases lay in between. Germline CDR1 and CDR2: SGHAT and FQDESV (reference sequence). CDR3 amino acids: CASSFSGGESYNEQFF. In DNA form, the CDR3 reads TGTGCCAGCAGCTTTTCCGGCGGGGAGTCCTACAATGAGCAGTTCTTC.

This clonotype has a handful of counts. This sequence joins TRBV11-1 and TRBJ2-7; TRBD1 aligns across 10 bases. The V gene end was trimmed by 2 bases and the J gene end by 4 bases; junction bases not matched to a gene: 8. The CDR3 runs to 16 residues. Germline CDR1 is SGHAT and CDR2 is FQDESV (reference sequence). CDR3 DNA sequence: TGTGCCAGCAGCTTATCTCGGACAGGGGGAATATACGAGCAGTACTTC. Translated: CASSLSRTGGIYEQYF. The full variable domain, completed using reference TRBV11-1 and TRBJ2-7, is EAEVAQSPRYKITEKSQAVAFWCDPISGHATLYWYRQILGQGPELLVQFQDESVVDDSQLPKDRFSAERLKGVDSTLKIQPAELGDSAMYLCASSLSRTGGIYEQYFGPGTRLTVT.

This chain joins TRBV2 and TRBJ2-3; TRBD1 might be the D (5 bases). Deletions cut 2 bases from V and 5 bases from J, with 14 bases between. The germline V gene has CDR1 SNHLY and CDR2 FYNNEI. This CDR3 spans 15 amino acids. For the CDR3, the DNA is TGTGCCAGCAGTGAATACAGGAAAAGTAGAGATACGCAGTATTTT. Translating gives CASSEYRKSRDTQYF. Supplemented by reference TRBV2 and TRBJ2-3, the full variable domain reads EPEVTQTPSHQVTQMGQEVILRCVPISNHLYFYWYRQILGQKVEFLVSFYNNEISEKSEIFDDQFSVERPDGSNFTLKIRSTKLEDSAMYFCASSEYRKSRDTQYFGPGTRLTVL.

This clonotype was counted a single time. The chain recombines TRBV20-1 with TRBJ2-6; D possibly corresponds to TRBD2 (5 bases). Trimming removed 6 bases from V and 0 bases from J, with 9 bases in between. This CDR3 spans 14 amino acids. Per germline, CDR1 DFQATT and CDR2 SNEGSKA (reference sequence). Here the CDR3 reads CSAGKDSGANVLTF. CDR3 coding DNA: TGCAGTGCCGGGAAGGACTCTGGGGCCAACGTCCTGACTTTC.

This clonotype has more than one count but fewer than ten. The J gene is TRBJ2-2, the V gene TRBV4-3; D unresolved. Germline V CDR1 and CDR2: LGHNA, YSLEER. The CDR3 totals 12 residues. Deletions cut 8 bases from V and 5 bases from J, with 9 bases between. The CDR3: CASRSSTGELFF. CDR3 coding DNA: TGCGCCAGCCGAAGCTCTACCGGGGAGCTGTTTTTT.

This chain connects TRBV14 to TRBJ2-7; D is ambiguous. The V and J ends lost 3 bases and 3 bases respectively, with 9 bases between them. Germline V gives CDR1 SGHDN, CDR2 FVKESK. The CDR3 length is 13 residues. The CDR3: CASSHLTNYEQYF. As DNA, the CDR3 is TGTGCCAGCAGCCACCTAACAAACTACGAGCAGTACTTC.

This chain connects TRBV11-3 to TRBJ2-1, with 9 bases lining up with TRBD2. After removal of 1 base from V and 7 bases from J, the junction contained 5 bases not matched to a gene. Germline CDR1 SGHNT, CDR2 YENEEA. This CDR3 has 15 amino acids. The CDR3 loop is CASSLGAGGQNEQFF. In DNA, the CDR3 is TGTGCCAGCAGCTTAGGGGCGGGGGGGCAAAATGAGCAGTTCTTC.

The V gene is TRBV2, the J gene TRBJ2-1; TRBD1 might be the D (5 bases). The CDR3 is made up of 11 amino acids. V lost 8 bases and J lost 9, with 11 bases in between. Germline V gives CDR1 SNHLY, CDR2 FYNNEI. The CDR3 sequence: CASLGVGEQFF. The CDR3 DNA sequence: TGTGCCAGCCTAGGGGTGGGTGAGCAGTTCTTC.

J is TRBJ1-4 and V is TRBV18; D is ambiguous. The CDR3 runs to 14 residues. Trimming shortened V by 0 bases and J by 8 bases, and 10 bases separated the two germline ends. CDR1 is KGHSH, CDR2 LQKENI, per germline. This CDR3 is CASSPPGSGEKLFF. In DNA, the CDR3 is TGTGCCAGCTCACCACCAGGGAGCGGAGAAAAACTGTTTTTT.

The chain joins TRBV6-5 to TRBJ1-1, with unresolved D. The CDR3 loop spans 13 amino acids. The germline CDR1 and CDR2 sequences are MNHEY and SVGAGI. Between the trimmed V and J ends, which lost 10 bases and 0 bases, there was a span of 12 bases. In DNA form, the CDR3 reads TGTGCCACCCAGGCGGCGGTGAACACTGAAGCTTTCTTT. Its translation: CATQAAVNTEAFF.

In DNA, the CDR3 is TGTGCCAGCAGCCATGGAGGAACTGAGCAGTTCTTC. This translates into CASSHGGTEQFF. The rearrangement joins TRBV4-2 to TRBJ2-1; possibly TRBD2 for D (5 bases). The length of the CDR3 is 12 residues. Germline V lookup: CDR1 LGHNA, CDR2 YNFKEQ. Trimming stripped 3 bases from V and 9 bases from J, with 9 bases between.